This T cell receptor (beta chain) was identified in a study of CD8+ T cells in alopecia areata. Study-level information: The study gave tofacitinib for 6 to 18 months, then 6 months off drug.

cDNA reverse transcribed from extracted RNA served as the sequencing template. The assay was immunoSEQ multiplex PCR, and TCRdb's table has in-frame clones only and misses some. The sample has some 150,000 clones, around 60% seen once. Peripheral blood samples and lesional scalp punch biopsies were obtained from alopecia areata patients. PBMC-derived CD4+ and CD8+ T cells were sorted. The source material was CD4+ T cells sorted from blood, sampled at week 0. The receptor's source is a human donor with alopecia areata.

CDR3 in amino acids: CASSQVAYTQYF. CDR3 nucleotides: TGTGCCAGCAGCCAAGTTGCATATACGCAGTATTTT. The rearrangement uses TRBV14 and TRBJ2-3; D gene uncertain. Trimming left V 1 base short and J 7 bases short, with 6 bases between. This CDR3 spans 12 amino acids. Germline V lookup: CDR1 SGHDN, CDR2 FVKESK.